What follows is one T cell receptor beta chain and its context. The data were obtained in a study of blood T cell repertoires in COVID-19. Looking at the study overall: COVID-19 samples collected from the United States, Italy and Spain covered acute and convalescent phases. Nucleic acid was either cDNA or gDNA, and it came from T cells, B-cell-depleted T cells, or PBMCs.

Authors' methods: How many nucleated cells were present was estimated from reference gene primer amplification. Repertoires were generated with immunoSEQ multiplex PCR, while TCRdb's copy carries only in-frame clones and drops some. V and J calls and clone size are given by that table; D and trimming were obtained from the DNA. The table has more than 250,000 clones, around 89% seen once. J gave up 6 bases and V 0 bases, and 5 bases lay outside the gene matches. The germline CDR1 and CDR2 sequences are SGDLS and YYNGEE. This CDR3 region has 15 residues. The sequence was collected from a man between 18 and 29 years old who had recovered from COVID-19. The sequenced sample consisted of peripheral blood. V gene TRBV9 combines with J gene TRBJ2-1; 8 nucleotides agree with TRBD1. CDR3 in amino acids: CASSVGQGLRNEQFF. CDR3 sequence (DNA): TGTGCCAGCAGCGTAGGACAGGGGCTACGCAATGAGCAGTTCTTC.